This record covers a single TCR beta chain. Its matching antigen is unknown. The CDR3 loop spans 14 amino acids. Germline V gene data show CDR1 as MNHNY and CDR2 as SVGAGI (reference sequence). V lost 8 bases to trimming and J lost 4 bases; unmatched junction nucleotides: 10. This sample is drawn from a study of a mutant IDH1 vaccine in newly diagnosed glioma. Study details: The initiation of vaccination occurred 4-6 weeks after radiotherapy alone, or with temozolomide cycles.

This sample's time point: week 35, safety follow-up. The study gave 300 ug of mutant IDH1 20-mer peptide per vaccine dose, with topical imiquimod. Some clones are missing from TCRdb's copy, which holds only in-frame ones; the method was immunoSEQ multiplex PCR. Seen here are roughly 40,000 clones, 65% to 90% observed once, and the top ten hold 5.1%. The TCR comes from a woman between 50 and 59 years old with glioma. V gene TRBV6-6 combines with J gene TRBJ2-7; 8 bases agree with TRBD1. This specimen was PBMCs, taken from a glioma patient whose treatment included an IDH1 peptide vaccine. For the CDR3, the DNA is TGTGCCAGCCGAACCCCAGGGGGCGGGTACGAGCAGTACTTC. Amino acids: CASRTPGGGYEQYF.